A selection of T cell receptor beta chains follows, all from one sample in a study of T cell responses to AZD1222 COVID-19 vaccine. Sequenced by immunoSEQ multiplex PCR; TCRdb stores in-frame clones only, minus some. Found here are fewer than 100,000 clones, around 90% of them singletons; the top ten hold approximately 9.1%. Material: peripheral blood, obtained on day 0 of AZD1222 vaccination. Source of these receptors: an adult in good health. The CDR3 runs from the conserved cysteine through the conserved F or W. The order of the fields is clone size, J gene, V gene, D gene, CDR3 protein, CDR3 DNA. D genes are given only for firm matches. A row's size may be missing; if present it is once, few, many or a size class.

clone_size: NA
j_call: TRBJ1-1
v_call: TRBV12-5
d_call: NA
cdr3_aa: CASGPSYSAEAFF
cdr3_nt: TGTGCTAGTGGTCCCTCGTATAGCGCTGAAGCTTTCTTT

clone_size: NA
j_call: TRBJ1-4
v_call: TRBV3-1/TRBV3-2
d_call: NA
cdr3_aa: CASIGRPGEKLFF
cdr3_nt: TGTGCCAGCATCGGACGGCCTGGGGAAAAACTGTTTTTT

clone_size: NA
j_call: TRBJ1-1
v_call: TRBV2
d_call: NA
cdr3_aa: CASTEGRGWTEAFF
cdr3_nt: TGTGCCAGCACTGAAGGCAGGGGATGGACTGAAGCTTTCTTT

clone_size: NA
j_call: TRBJ2-2
v_call: TRBV5-6
d_call: TRBD2
cdr3_aa: CASSLGWASGPTGELFF
cdr3_nt: TGTGCCAGCAGCTTGGGGTGGGCTAGCGGACCGACCGGGGAGCTGTTTTTT

clone_size: NA
j_call: TRBJ1-1
v_call: TRBV7-9
d_call: NA
cdr3_aa: CASSLAGGWMNTEAFF
cdr3_nt: TGTGCCAGCAGCCTAGCTGGGGGCTGGATGAACACTGAAGCTTTCTTT

clone_size: NA
j_call: TRBJ2-7
v_call: TRBV11-3
d_call: NA
cdr3_aa: CASSSYGEPYEQYF
cdr3_nt: TGTGCCAGCAGCTCCTACGGAGAACCCTACGAGCAGTACTTC

clone_size: NA
j_call: TRBJ2-5
v_call: TRBV29-1
d_call: NA
cdr3_aa: CRAGGEETQYF
cdr3_nt: TGCAGGGCCGGGGGCGAAGAGACCCAGTACTTC

clone_size: once
j_call: TRBJ1-1
v_call: TRBV6-5
d_call: NA
cdr3_aa: CASSYGQDTEAFF
cdr3_nt: TGTGCCAGCAGTTACGGGCAGGACACTGAAGCTTTCTTT

clone_size: NA
j_call: TRBJ2-7
v_call: TRBV7-8
d_call: NA
cdr3_aa: CASSPRTWTDEQYF
cdr3_nt: TGTGCCAGCAGCCCCCGGACATGGACCGACGAGCAGTACTTC

clone_size: NA
j_call: TRBJ1-5
v_call: TRBV12-3/TRBV12-4
d_call: NA
cdr3_aa: CASGKYSNQPQHF
cdr3_nt: TGTGCCAGCGGGAAATATAGCAATCAGCCCCAGCATTTT

clone_size: NA
j_call: TRBJ2-7
v_call: TRBV10-3
d_call: NA
cdr3_aa: CATQRSYEQYF
cdr3_nt: TGTGCCACCCAAAGATCCTACGAGCAGTACTTC

clone_size: NA
j_call: TRBJ2-1
v_call: TRBV11-2
d_call: NA
cdr3_aa: CASSFILSYNEQFF
cdr3_nt: TGTGCCAGCAGCTTTATCCTCTCCTACAATGAGCAGTTCTTC

clone_size: once
j_call: TRBJ2-5
v_call: TRBV7-2
d_call: TRBD2
cdr3_aa: CASSRGVGGETQYF
cdr3_nt: TGTGCCAGCAGCCGGGGGGTAGGCGGAGAGACCCAGTACTTC

clone_size: NA
j_call: TRBJ1-1
v_call: TRBV3-1/TRBV3-2
d_call: NA
cdr3_aa: CASSTRRGVDTEAFF
cdr3_nt: TGTGCCAGCAGCACTAGGAGGGGTGTGGACACTGAAGCTTTCTTT

clone_size: few
j_call: TRBJ2-1
v_call: TRBV5-4
d_call: NA
cdr3_aa: CASSLQTPVGNEQFF
cdr3_nt: TGTGCCAGCAGCTTGCAGACTCCCGTTGGGAATGAGCAGTTCTTC

clone_size: few
j_call: TRBJ2-1
v_call: TRBV6-4
d_call: TRBD1
cdr3_aa: CASSADRDGNNEQFF
cdr3_nt: TGTGCCAGCAGCGCCGACAGGGACGGCAACAATGAGCAGTTCTTC

clone_size: NA
j_call: TRBJ1-4
v_call: TRBV29-1
d_call: NA
cdr3_aa: CSVEDRQTDEKLFF
cdr3_nt: TGCAGCGTTGAAGATCGACAGACCGATGAAAAACTGTTTTTT

clone_size: few
j_call: TRBJ2-5
v_call: TRBV25-1
d_call: NA
cdr3_aa: CASSTPSGGDPHRGTQYF
cdr3_nt: TGTGCCAGCAGTACTCCCTCAGGAGGGGACCCCCACCGGGGGACCCAGTACTTC

clone_size: NA
j_call: TRBJ1-1
v_call: TRBV6-2/TRBV6-3
d_call: NA
cdr3_aa: CASSYSGRMNTEAFF
cdr3_nt: TGTGCCAGCAGTTACTCCGGCAGGATGAACACTGAAGCTTTCTTT

clone_size: NA
j_call: TRBJ1-1
v_call: TRBV5-6
d_call: NA
cdr3_aa: CASSRNPNTEAFF
cdr3_nt: TGTGCCAGCAGTCGAAACCCGAACACTGAAGCTTTCTTT

clone_size: NA
j_call: TRBJ2-1
v_call: TRBV4-1
d_call: NA
cdr3_aa: CASSPDRGYNEQFF
cdr3_nt: TGCGCCAGCAGCCCTGATCGGGGGTACAATGAGCAGTTCTTC

clone_size: NA
j_call: TRBJ2-1
v_call: TRBV11-2
d_call: TRBD2
cdr3_aa: CAGHSGGAYNEQFF
cdr3_nt: TGTGCCGGCCATAGCGGGGGGGCCTACAATGAGCAGTTCTTC

clone_size: NA
j_call: TRBJ2-7
v_call: TRBV6-5
d_call: TRBD1
cdr3_aa: CASRPRDRVYEQYF
cdr3_nt: TGTGCCAGCAGACCCCGGGACAGGGTCTACGAGCAGTACTTC

clone_size: NA
j_call: TRBJ1-5
v_call: TRBV6-2/TRBV6-3
d_call: NA
cdr3_aa: CASSYSGAANQPQHF
cdr3_nt: TGTGCCAGCAGTTACTCAGGGGCTGCAAATCAGCCCCAGCATTTT

clone_size: NA
j_call: TRBJ2-3
v_call: TRBV24-1
d_call: TRBD2
cdr3_aa: CATSEYGLVGNRDTQYF
cdr3_nt: TGTGCCACCAGTGAGTATGGACTAGTAGGAAACCGGGATACGCAGTATTTT

clone_size: NA
j_call: TRBJ2-5
v_call: TRBV5-6
d_call: NA
cdr3_aa: CASSLRATPSETQYF
cdr3_nt: TGTGCCAGCAGCTTGAGGGCAACCCCCTCAGAGACCCAGTACTTC

clone_size: NA
j_call: TRBJ1-2
v_call: TRBV5-5
d_call: NA
cdr3_aa: CASSLSGHSYGYTF
cdr3_nt: TGTGCCAGCAGCTTGTCAGGGCATAGCTATGGCTACACCTTC

clone_size: NA
j_call: TRBJ1-1
v_call: TRBV7-9
d_call: NA
cdr3_aa: CASSTQGAGTEAFF
cdr3_nt: TGTGCCAGCAGCACACAGGGAGCGGGGACTGAAGCTTTCTTT

clone_size: few
j_call: TRBJ1-5
v_call: TRBV9
d_call: TRBD1
cdr3_aa: CASSRGQGIGQPQHF
cdr3_nt: TGTGCCAGCAGCCGGGGACAGGGAATTGGTCAGCCCCAGCATTTT

clone_size: NA
j_call: TRBJ2-7
v_call: TRBV5-4
d_call: TRBD2
cdr3_aa: CASSFSGGQEQYF
cdr3_nt: TGTGCCAGCAGCTTTAGCGGGGGGCAAGAGCAGTACTTC

clone_size: few
j_call: TRBJ2-3
v_call: TRBV4-3
d_call: TRBD2
cdr3_aa: CASSQGSGGEDTQYF
cdr3_nt: TGCGCCAGCAGCCAAGGTAGCGGGGGCGAAGATACGCAGTATTTT

clone_size: NA
j_call: TRBJ1-2
v_call: TRBV28
d_call: NA
cdr3_aa: CASRIGFNYGYTF
cdr3_nt: TGTGCCAGCAGGATTGGGTTTAACTATGGCTACACCTTC

clone_size: NA
j_call: TRBJ1-1
v_call: TRBV11-2
d_call: NA
cdr3_aa: CASSFAGSNTEAFF
cdr3_nt: TGTGCCAGCAGCTTTGCAGGGTCCAACACTGAAGCTTTCTTT

clone_size: NA
j_call: TRBJ2-7
v_call: TRBV10-3
d_call: NA
cdr3_aa: CAISEGRVYEQYF
cdr3_nt: TGTGCCATCAGTGAGGGCAGGGTTTACGAGCAGTACTTC

clone_size: NA
j_call: TRBJ1-2
v_call: TRBV19
d_call: NA
cdr3_aa: CASSIQEGGYTF
cdr3_nt: TGTGCCAGTAGTATCCAGGAGGGTGGCTACACCTTC

clone_size: once
j_call: TRBJ2-7
v_call: TRBV27
d_call: NA
cdr3_aa: CASSYGYEQYF
cdr3_nt: TGTGCCAGCAGTTATGGGTACGAGCAGTACTTC

clone_size: NA
j_call: TRBJ2-3
v_call: TRBV6-4
d_call: TRBD1
cdr3_aa: CASSVDGTGNTDTQYF
cdr3_nt: TGTGCCAGCAGTGTTGATGGGACAGGGAACACAGATACGCAGTATTTT

clone_size: NA
j_call: TRBJ1-5
v_call: TRBV7-8
d_call: NA
cdr3_aa: CASSLALMVSQPQHF
cdr3_nt: TGTGCCAGCAGCTTAGCATTAATGGTTTCACAGCCCCAGCATTTT

clone_size: NA
j_call: TRBJ2-2
v_call: TRBV6-5
d_call: TRBD2
cdr3_aa: CASMGLAMGTGELFF
cdr3_nt: TGTGCCAGCATGGGACTAGCGATGGGCACCGGGGAGCTGTTTTTT

clone_size: NA
j_call: TRBJ1-1
v_call: TRBV7-3
d_call: NA
cdr3_aa: CDEPRDNEAFF
cdr3_nt: TGTGACGAACCCCGAGACAATGAAGCTTTCTTT

clone_size: NA
j_call: TRBJ2-3
v_call: TRBV6-5
d_call: NA
cdr3_aa: CASRTISSGTDTQYF
cdr3_nt: TGTGCCAGCAGAACCATTAGCTCTGGCACAGATACGCAGTATTTT

clone_size: NA
j_call: TRBJ1-5
v_call: TRBV9
d_call: TRBD1
cdr3_aa: CASSEGQGSGSNQPQHF
cdr3_nt: TGTGCCAGCAGCGAGGGACAGGGGAGCGGCAGCAATCAGCCCCAGCATTTT

clone_size: NA
j_call: TRBJ2-7
v_call: TRBV15
d_call: NA
cdr3_aa: CATSREGSYEQYF
cdr3_nt: TGTGCCACCAGCAGAGAAGGGTCCTACGAGCAGTACTTC

clone_size: NA
j_call: TRBJ2-5
v_call: TRBV11-2
d_call: NA
cdr3_aa: CASSFGLQETQYF
cdr3_nt: TGTGCCAGCAGCTTTGGACTTCAAGAGACCCAGTACTTC

clone_size: NA
j_call: TRBJ2-7
v_call: TRBV13
d_call: NA
cdr3_aa: CASSLGGGLYEQYF
cdr3_nt: TGTGCCAGCAGCTTAGGAGGGGGGCTCTACGAGCAGTACTTC

clone_size: once
j_call: TRBJ2-1
v_call: TRBV5-5
d_call: TRBD1
cdr3_aa: CASSLAGDRGSYNEQFF
cdr3_nt: TGTGCCAGCAGCTTGGCCGGGGACAGGGGCTCCTACAATGAGCAGTTCTTC

clone_size: NA
j_call: TRBJ2-3
v_call: TRBV9
d_call: NA
cdr3_aa: CASSPRGGDTQYF
cdr3_nt: TGTGCCAGCAGCCCCAGAGGGGGAGATACGCAGTATTTT

clone_size: once
j_call: TRBJ2-3
v_call: TRBV7-9
d_call: TRBD2
cdr3_aa: CASTLRSGGGTDTQYF
cdr3_nt: TGTGCCAGCACCCTTCGGAGCGGGGGGGGCACAGATACGCAGTATTTT

clone_size: NA
j_call: TRBJ1-6
v_call: TRBV24-1
d_call: TRBD1
cdr3_aa: CATGGQGDSPLHF
cdr3_nt: TGTGCCACCGGGGGACAGGGGGATTCACCCCTCCACTTT

clone_size: NA
j_call: TRBJ2-2
v_call: TRBV4-2
d_call: NA
cdr3_aa: CASSQDTSGGVRVRAGDFTGELFF
cdr3_nt: TGTGCCAGCAGCCAAGACACAAGTGGAGGGGTTCGGGTCCGGGCAGGGGACTTCACCGGGGAGCTGTTTTTT

clone_size: NA
j_call: TRBJ1-2
v_call: TRBV7-2
d_call: TRBD1
cdr3_aa: CASSSSDRLFNYGYTF
cdr3_nt: TGTGCCAGCAGCTCCTCGGACAGGCTCTTTAACTATGGCTACACCTTC

clone_size: NA
j_call: TRBJ2-3
v_call: TRBV4-3
d_call: NA
cdr3_aa: CASSQAERSTSYTQYF
cdr3_nt: TGCGCCAGCAGCCAGGCAGAAAGAAGTACGTCTTATACGCAGTATTTT